This record concerns one T cell receptor beta chain sequence. The antigen it binds to is not known. Base qualities are not recorded, but no much larger clone differs from it by a single base. The library was obtained by 5' RACE. The run used a NextSeq 500. The TCR library protocol attached unique molecular identifiers to individual cDNA molecules to correct for sequencing error and PCR bias. TCR alpha and beta chains were both sequenced, and the abundances of alpha and beta sequences in each sample were closely correlated with each other. Turning to the authors' computational methods: V gene, J gene and CDR3 annotation of TCR sequences was performed with Decombinator V4. Expanded TCRs were defined as changing significantly between any two time points under a Poisson model with p below 0.0001. TCR abundances were normalised to the total number of TCRs sequenced per sample and were expressed as counts per million. TRAV1-2 paired with TRAJ12, TRAJ20 or TRAJ33 defined MAIT TCRs, while TRAV10 paired with TRAJ18 defined iNKT TCRs. VDJdb, accessed 1 November 2021, was searched for CMV, EBV and SARS-CoV-2 annotated TCRs, excluding TCRs annotated for multiple antigens. TCRdb cleaned the public reads at Q25 with fastp, built clones with MiXCR and kept in-frame beta chains. Identical CDR3 protein sequences are pooled into one entry, listed with their most common genes and DNA. The V and J calls shown here were made by TCRdb, not taken from the authors' results. This sample has some 57,000 distinct CDR3 sequences in its table, and around 9% of those were observed once. More than 20% of the sample is in the top ten clones.

The study was a case-control design nested within a healthcare worker cohort in London, UK, with weekly nasopharyngeal swab PCR tests and blood sampling. Between 23 and 31 March 2020, the week of the UK lockdown, healthcare workers were enrolled and then followed up weekly for as long as 16 weeks. The sample originates from a study of early T cells in non-severe SARS-CoV-2 infection (dated by TCRdb to the early 2020s). Turning to the overall study: Bulk RNA from unsorted whole blood was used for TCR sequencing, so alpha and beta chains could not be paired. What the research found in general, with its limitations: VDJdb matching was skewed toward anti-spike CD8 responses, so virus-specific expansions were likely underestimated and private and CD4 specificities were missed.

Spanning cysteine to phenylalanine, the CDR3 consists of 15 amino acids. Of the read, only the CDR3 DNA is kept; its 45 bases are in frame from base 1. CDR1 SQVTM and CDR2 ANQGSEA are derived from the germline V gene. V and J are trimmed by 7 bases and 5 bases, and the gene matches miss 11 bases of the junction. Sequences were obtained from whole blood. The TCR sequence derives from an adult who was a healthcare worker with PCR-confirmed SARS-CoV-2 infection or an uninfected control (not recorded which). The chain is encoded by TRBV29-1 joined to TRBJ2-1; TRBD1 matches 10 bases in the middle. CDR3 reads: CSAKTGTGVHNEQFF. The nucleotide sequence reads as follows: TGCAGCGCCAAAACCGGGACAGGGGTCCACAATGAGCAGTTCTTC.